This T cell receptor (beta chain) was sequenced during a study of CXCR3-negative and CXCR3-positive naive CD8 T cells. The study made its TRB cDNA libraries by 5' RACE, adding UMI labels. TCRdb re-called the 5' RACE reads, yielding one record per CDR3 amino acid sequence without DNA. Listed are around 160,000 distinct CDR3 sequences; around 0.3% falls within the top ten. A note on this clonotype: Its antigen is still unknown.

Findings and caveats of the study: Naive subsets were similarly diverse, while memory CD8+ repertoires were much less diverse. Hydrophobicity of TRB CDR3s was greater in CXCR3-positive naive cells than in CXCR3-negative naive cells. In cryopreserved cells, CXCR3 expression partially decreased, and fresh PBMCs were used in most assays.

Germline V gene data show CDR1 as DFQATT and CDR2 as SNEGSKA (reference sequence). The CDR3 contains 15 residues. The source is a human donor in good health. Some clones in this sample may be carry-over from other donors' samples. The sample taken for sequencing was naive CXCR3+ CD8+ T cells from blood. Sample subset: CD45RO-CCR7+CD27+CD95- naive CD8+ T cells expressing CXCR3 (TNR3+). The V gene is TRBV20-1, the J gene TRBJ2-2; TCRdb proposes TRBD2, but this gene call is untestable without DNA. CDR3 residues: CSAPNYGEGTGELFF.